The T cell receptor (beta chain) described here comes from a study of blood T cell repertoires in COVID-19. The germline V gene encodes CDR1 SGHTA and CDR2 FQGNSA. V shed 5 bases and J shed 4 bases, with 17 bases lying between them. The CDR3 contains 15 residues. Clones were sequenced by immunoSEQ multiplex PCR, and TCRdb holds only the in-frame ones, with some missing. The sample consists of over 150,000 clones, 88% of them appearing once. The rearrangement links TRBV7-2 to TRBJ1-2, with a possible D match to TRBD1 (6 bases). Sequenced material: peripheral blood. The TCR comes from a man aged 50-60 years who had recovered from COVID-19. CDR3 in DNA: TGTGCCAGCAGCGTCACAGGGCGGGGGGGCTATGGCTACACCTTC. Its translation: CASSVTGRGGYGYTF.